Following are 2 T cell receptor beta chains from one sample sequenced in a study of shared clonotypes between healthy human individuals. Data came from immunoSEQ multiplex PCR; TCRdb stores just in-frame clones and leaves some out. This table has 110,000 or so clones, about 67% appearing once. The sample was memory CD8+ T cells sorted from blood. The subset here: CD45RO+ cells pooled with CCR7-negative TemRA cells. These receptors were obtained from a woman aged 30 to 39 in good health.

With respect to this clone: The sample holds other DNA sequences that translate to the same CDR3. V gene TRBV6-4 combines with J gene TRBJ2-2, with 9 nucleotides matching TRBD2. This CDR3 has 15 amino acids. Trimming cost V 0 bases and J 4 bases; bases outside gene matches: 0. CDR1 MRHNA and CDR2 SNTAGT come from the germline V gene. Written as DNA, the CDR3 is TGTGCCAGCAGTGACTCGCGGGAGGGCACCGGGGAGCTGTTTTTT. The encoded protein is CASSDSREGTGELFF.

The chain has TRBV25-1 and TRBJ2-5; D ambiguous. The end of the DNA is better explained by TRBJ2-7, so the J call may be wrong. Germline assignment: CDR1 MGHDK and CDR2 SYGVNS. The length of the CDR3 is 11 residues. For the CDR3, the DNA is TGTGCCAGCAGGGGCGTGGACGAGCAGTACTTC. Translation gives CASRGVDEQYF.